This T cell receptor beta chain stems from a study of blood T cell repertoires in COVID-19. This CDR3 is built from 15 residues. Trimming stripped 2 bases from V and 2 bases from J, with 12 bases between. CDR1 is SGHTA, CDR2 FQGTGA, per germline. This clone was counted once. Those enrolled, adults aged about 18 to 89 years, came from about two dozen US areas. TCRdb's table, derived via immunoSEQ multiplex PCR, lists solely in-frame clones and lacks some. This repertoire shows some 230,000 clones, around four fifths found once; its top ten account for about 15%. This TCR was recovered from a man aged 35-49 years who had recovered from COVID-19. This chain uses TRBV7-3 with TRBJ1-1; weak D call: TRBD1 (5 bases). The sample taken for sequencing was PBMCs or T cells enriched from blood (not recorded which). The CDR3 reads CASSLAAGPNTEAFF. The CDR3 DNA reads TGTGCCAGCAGCTTAGCTGCAGGGCCCAACACTGAAGCTTTCTTT.